This TCR beta chain emerged from a study of shared clonotypes between healthy human individuals (dated by TCRdb to about 2020). For the study in its entirety: The cohort included a few men and two women between 18 and 49 years of age. Between about 0.9 and 10 billion PBMCs per donor were obtained by leukapheresis. To estimate repertoire size and how much clonotype sharing occurs between individuals, the study deeply sequenced the blood TCR repertoires of several healthy adults. For each donor, CD4 naive and CD4 memory were each run on three plates, CD8 naive on two plates, and CD8 memory on one plate. Different laboratories and diverse techniques were used to prepare libraries and sequence TCR repertoires, to increase sequencing depth and limit assay-specific biases. The research as a whole found: Because the study included a small number of donors, the genetic and exposure-history diversity represented was limited. Even with the large sequencing depth, rarefaction of the sorted-subset datasets indicated that sequencing was incomplete. When a handful of donors were compared, the shared fraction of clonotypes was about 5% for naive CD4, around 3.6% for naive CD8, 2% to 2.5% for memory CD4, and 0.4% for memory CD8. Larger estimated clonotype richness was generally found for naive subsets than for memory subsets. Only blood was sampled, and tissue TCR repertoires likely differ from those in blood. Compared with non-shared clonotypes, clonotypes shared by all four sorted-subset donors had higher generation probabilities. Based on pairwise subsampling, the degree of clonotype sharing among donors was expected to be affected by sequencing depth.

Using the deep immunoSEQ assay, TCR CDR3 regions were amplified from genomic DNA by multiplex PCR. Genomic DNA extracted from each cell subset was distributed evenly over all wells of several immunoSEQ 96-well plates, and each plate served as one replicate. For sorted subsets, 200 to 250 ng genomic DNA, equal to 30,000 or so T cell genomes, was loaded into each replicate PCR. The purified libraries were quantified using a Qubit 3.0 fluorometer, sized with a Bioanalyzer 2100, and then quantified again using the KAPA Library Quantification kit. Each immunoSEQ 96-well plate was sequenced on its own single-read 150-cycle Illumina NextSeq 550 flow cell. The source study handled its data this way. Because only junctional sequences without quality scores were contained in the immunoSEQ output, filtering matching that applied to full-length reads could not be performed. Sequences were annotated with PyIR, a Python wrapper for IgBLAST v1.9, and V/J genes and CDR3 were assigned using IMGT germline references. Any read was removed if the V/J assignment was weak (E-value above 1e-6), the CDR3 was missing, or the read contained stop codons, out-of-frame junctions, or ambiguous translated residues. V3J clonotypes were defined as sequences sharing the same inferred V gene, J gene, and CDR3 amino acid sequence. To compute the percentage overlap between repertoires, the number of shared unique clonotypes was divided by the size of the smaller repertoire. RTK rarefaction, the Chao1 estimator, and Recon v2.1 estimates of unobserved clonotypes were used to assess repertoire richness. Generation probabilities for all TCRbeta clonotypes obtained by the gDNA method from several donors were computed using OLGA. This immuneACCESS table, as held by TCRdb, lists in-frame sequences with V and J called but not all clones. Of the missing ones, under half trace to an unresolved V gene in checked studies; the others have no known cause. V, J and clone size were drawn from that table, and D and trimming were deduced from the DNA. Within this sample are about 2.4 million clones, with approximately 94% of them counted one time only. The top ten clones comprise 0.36% of the sample.

Comment on this clone: Its antigen remains undetermined. It has no much larger one-base neighbor in the sample; base qualities were not kept.

Donors were healthy HIV-negative adults with no recently reported acute infections or vaccinations. All donors were Caucasian adults living in Nashville, Tennessee, USA. Magnetic negative selection was used to enrich CD4+ T cells, after which naive cells were positively selected on CD45RA and the negative fraction became the memory subset. Blood was obtained by leukapheresis, after which PBMCs were separated by Ficoll-Histopaque density gradient centrifugation and cryopreserved in liquid nitrogen vapor phase. Analytical flow cytometry was used to check the purity and quantity of each magnetically sorted T cell population. Genomic DNA was isolated from every sorted fraction and measured by UV absorbance on a Nanodrop 2000c. Cut back by 4 bases and 2 bases, the V and J ends lie 16 bases apart. Measured from the cysteine to the phenylalanine, the CDR3 is 16 residues long. The read is trimmed to its CDR3 DNA, 48 bases read in frame from base 1. Via the germline V gene, CDR1 is SGDLS and CDR2 YYNGEE.

This clonotype was obtained from a man in his late teens or twenties in good health. Some clones in this sample may be carry-over from other donors' samples. The specimen was naive CD4+ T cells from PBMCs. The sample's cell subset or site label, decoded: CD45RA+ positively selected. The rearranged chain carries TRBV9 and TRBJ2-1; tentative D gene TRBD2, with 6 bases matching. The nucleotides read TGTGCCAGCAGCCCCCAGGATAGCGGAACCTACAATGAGCAGTTCTTC. It translates to CASSPQDSGTYNEQFF.